A single sample is the source of the 10 T cell receptor beta chains below, sequenced in a study of coeliac disease. Method: immunoSEQ multiplex PCR; TCRdb's copy keeps in-frame clones and lacks some. The sample lists several thousand clones, more than 55% occurring once. The sample consisted of intraepithelial lymphocytes from the gut. All receptors derive from an older woman with celiac disease.

The chain links TRBV7-9 to TRBJ2-1; a possible D gene is TRBD2 (6 bases). The CDR3 is made up of 15 amino acids. V lost 3 bases to trimming and J lost 5 bases, with 14 bases between them. Germline CDR1 SEHNR, CDR2 FQNEAQ (reference sequence). The chain's CDR3 is CASSLKSSVHNEQFF. The CDR3 nucleotides are TGTGCCAGCAGCTTGAAGTCTAGCGTCCACAATGAGCAGTTCTTC.

This chain uses TRBV29-1 with TRBJ1-2; D is undetermined. The CDR3 has 12 amino acids. Germline CDR1 SQVTM, CDR2 ANQGSEA. Trimming took off 1 base at V and 8 bases at J, with 11 bases between the two ends. As DNA, the CDR3 is TGCAGCGTTGAAGGGCTGAGGAAGGGCTACACCTTC. This sequence encodes CSVEGLRKGYTF.

The genes are TRBV9 and TRBJ2-7; D is possibly TRBD2 (6 bases). The ends were cut back, 0 bases at V and 6 bases at J, with 16 bases in the middle. The CDR3 runs 15 residues. CDR1 and CDR2 (germline): SGDLS, YYNGEE. The CDR3 sequence is CASSVGGEWVGEQYF. In nucleotides, the CDR3 is TGTGCCAGCAGCGTAGGCGGGGAGTGGGTGGGCGAGCAGTACTTC.

The V and J genes are TRBV13 and TRBJ2-3; TRBD2 agrees at 7 bases. The CDR3 totals 13 residues. Germline CDR1 is PRHDT and CDR2 is FYEKMQ (reference sequence). Trimming at V came to 2 bases and at J to 4 bases, leaving 0 bases not matched to a gene. CDR3 protein: CASSLTSADTQYF. CDR3 in DNA: TGTGCCAGCAGCTTAACTAGCGCAGATACGCAGTATTTT.

The chain combines TRBV5-8 with TRBJ2-1, with 7 bases matching TRBD2. Germline values: CDR1 SGHTS, CDR2 YDEGEE. Germline trimming cut 0 bases from V and 2 bases from J; bases unmatched to any gene: 8. CDR3 length equals 17 residues. The CDR3 is CASSLGSGGGAYNEQFF. DNA of the CDR3: TGTGCCAGCAGCTTGGGGTCCGGCGGGGGAGCCTACAATGAGCAGTTCTTC.

In its sample, this clone is medium-sized (0.01 to 0.1%). This sequence joins TRBV28 and TRBJ2-1; 8 bases align to TRBD2. J was trimmed by 8 bases and V by 3 bases; bases with no gene match: 12. The CDR3 has 16 amino acids. The V gene's germline CDR1 is MDHEN and CDR2 SYDVKM. The CDR3 DNA follows: TGTGCCAGCAGTTTGGTGGGCGGGCGGGAGGACCATGAGCAGTTCTTC. Its translation is CASSLVGGREDHEQFF.

The chain uses TRBV10-2 and TRBJ2-7, with a weak D call TRBD1 (5 bases). V was cut by 8 bases and J by 5 bases, with 10 bases left in between. This CDR3 has 11 residues. The germline CDR1 and CDR2 sequences are WSHSY and SAAADI. The CDR3 DNA sequence: TGCGCCAGCCAGGGTGGCCACGAGCAGTACTTC. Residues: CASQGGHEQYF.

The genes are TRBV6-5 and TRBJ1-2, with D tentatively TRBD1 (5 bases). V was pared by 6 bases and J by 5 bases, with 13 bases between. The CDR3 sequence is 13 residues long. CDR1 and CDR2 (germline): MNHEY, SVGAGI. Here the CDR3 DNA reads TGTGCCAGCAGAGAGTTAGGGGTTTATGGCTACACCTTC. It codes for CASRELGVYGYTF.

This chain connects TRBV2 to TRBJ2-7; a weak D match, TRBD1 (6 bases). The V end was cut by 6 bases, the J end by 2 bases, with 11 bases between. This CDR3 is built from 13 residues. The V gene's germline CDR1 is SNHLY and CDR2 FYNNEI. DNA for the CDR3: TGTGCCAGCAGGGATACAGGGCCCTACGAGCAGTACTTC. Its protein product is CASRDTGPYEQYF. The whole variable domain, filled in from reference TRBV2 and TRBJ2-7, reads EPEVTQTPSHQVTQMGQEVILRCVPISNHLYFYWYRQILGQKVEFLVSFYNNEISEKSEIFDDQFSVERPDGSNFTLKIRSTKLEDSAMYFCASRDTGPYEQYFGPGTRLTVT.

This clone was found a few times. The chain links TRBV28 to TRBJ1-5; 8 nucleotides agree with TRBD1. The CDR3 totals 17 residues. V dropped 6 bases and J dropped 1; count of bases not matched to a gene: 11. Germline V gene data show CDR1 as MDHEN and CDR2 as SYDVKM. CDR3 bases: TGTGCCAGCAGCATTATTACAGGGGGTGAAAGCAATCAGCCCCAGCATTTT. The encoded protein is CASSIITGGESNQPQHF.